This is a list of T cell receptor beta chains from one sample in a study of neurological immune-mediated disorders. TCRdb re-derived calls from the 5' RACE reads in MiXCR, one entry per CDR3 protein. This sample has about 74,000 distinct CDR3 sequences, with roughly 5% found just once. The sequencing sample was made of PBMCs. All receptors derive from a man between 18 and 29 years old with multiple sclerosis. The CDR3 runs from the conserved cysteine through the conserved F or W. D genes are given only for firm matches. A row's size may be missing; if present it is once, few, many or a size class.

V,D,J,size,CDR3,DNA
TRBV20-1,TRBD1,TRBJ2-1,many,CSAREPNRGNEQFF,TGCAGTGCTAGAGAACCTAACAGGGGGAATGAGCAGTTCTTC
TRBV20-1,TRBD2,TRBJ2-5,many,CSALFSGGAGETQYF,TGCAGTGCCCTCTTTAGCGGGGGGGCCGGAGAGACCCAGTACTTC
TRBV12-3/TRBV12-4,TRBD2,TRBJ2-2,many,CASSFGGGNTGELFF,TGTGCCAGCAGTTTCGGCGGGGGGAACACCGGGGAGCTGTTTTTT
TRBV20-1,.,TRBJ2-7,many,CSANQGYEQYF,TGCAGTGCTAACCAAGGGTACGAGCAGTACTTC
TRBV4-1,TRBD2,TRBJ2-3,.,CASRPGLAGSTDTQYF,TGCGCCAGCAGGCCCGGACTAGCGGGGAGCACAGATACGCAGTATTTT
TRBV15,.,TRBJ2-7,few,CATGARDIGEQYF,TGTGCCACCGGAGCCAGGGACATCGGCGAGCAGTACTTC
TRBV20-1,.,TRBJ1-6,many,CSAQGTYNSPLHF,TGCAGTGCCCAGGGGACCTATAATTCACCCCTCCACTTT
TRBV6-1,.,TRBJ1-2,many,CASSPSGYGYTF,TGTGCCAGCAGTCCCTCAGGGTATGGCTACACCTTC
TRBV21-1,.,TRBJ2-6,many,CASSKVLPHSGANVLTF,TGTGCCAGCAGCAAAGTGCTACCACACTCTGGGGCCAACGTCCTGACTTTC
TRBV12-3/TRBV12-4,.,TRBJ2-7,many,CASSPLGDYEQYF,TGTGCCAGCAGTCCCTTAGGTGATTACGAGCAGTACTTC
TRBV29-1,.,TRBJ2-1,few,CSVVLFSYNEQIF,TGCAGCGTTGTCCTGTTCTCCTACAATGAGCAGATCTTC
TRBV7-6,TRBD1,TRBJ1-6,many,CASSLGGQGNSPLHF,TGTGCCAGCAGCCTGGGGGGACAGGGCAATTCACCCCTCCACTTT
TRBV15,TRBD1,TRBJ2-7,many,CATSRAGTGGEQYF,TGTGCCACCAGCAGAGCCGGGACAGGGGGCGAGCAGTACTTC
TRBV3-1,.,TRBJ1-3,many,CASSPTAFSGNTIYF,TGTGCCAGCAGCCCGACAGCTTTTTCTGGAAACACCATATATTTT
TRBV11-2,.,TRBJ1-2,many,CASSLWAGEGGYTF,TGTGCCAGCAGCTTATGGGCAGGGGAGGGTGGCTACACCTTC
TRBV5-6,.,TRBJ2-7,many,CASSLGLEEQYF,TGTGCCAGCAGCTTGGGGCTAGAGGAGCAGTACTTC
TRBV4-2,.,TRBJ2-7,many,CASSQVARGFASSYEQYF,TGTGCCAGCAGCCAAGTTGCGAGAGGGTTTGCGAGCTCCTACGAGCAGTACTTC
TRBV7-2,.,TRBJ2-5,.,CASSFNRDETQYF,TGTGCCAGCAGCTTTAATAGGGACGAGACCCAGTACTTC
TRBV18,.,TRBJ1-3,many,CASSPRTADSGNTIYF,TGTGCCAGCTCACCCCGGACGGCAGACTCTGGAAACACCATATATTTT
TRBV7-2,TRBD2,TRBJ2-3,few,CASSRTTGGRADTQYF,TGTGCCAGCAGCCGCACAACGGGAGGGCGGGCAGATACGCAGTATTTT
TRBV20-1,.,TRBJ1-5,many,CSAGDRSSNQPQHF,TGCAGTGCTGGAGACAGGTCTAGCAATCAGCCCCAGCATTTT
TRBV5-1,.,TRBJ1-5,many,CASSFDSNQPQHF,TGCGCCAGCAGCTTCGACAGCAATCAGCCCCAGCATTTT
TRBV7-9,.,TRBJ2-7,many,CASSQGGYEQYF,TGTGCCAGCAGCCAGGGGGGCTACGAGCAGTACTTC